This entry describes one T cell receptor (beta chain). A few counts support this clonotype. What this receptor recognizes is not known. No base quality values were provided; no much bigger clone lies one nucleotide off. The data were obtained in a study of response to subunit inactivated influenza vaccine (dated by TCRdb to 2017 to 2018). With regard to the full study: The study used deep quantitative T cell receptor repertoire profiling to track responses to a trivalent subunit inactivated influenza vaccine.

On the study overall, not on this receptor specifically: It was suggested by the authors that each seasonal influenza vaccination may recruit only a limited number of new T cells.

Receptors were amplified or captured by RT-PCR. This sample was sequenced with an Illumina HiSeq 2500. Clones were called with MiXCR by TCRdb after fastp trimmed the public reads at Q25, and only in-frame beta chains were retained. One record per CDR3 amino acid sequence lists the most common genes and DNA. This sample lists approximately 680,000 distinct CDR3 sequences; around a sixth were detected once. The top ten hold 9.5% to 13% of the sample. The TCR originated in a man aged 50 or older who received an inactivated influenza vaccine. Donor details come from another sample of the same person, matched by shared clones. Sequences were derived from PBMCs from blood, sampled about 13 days after vaccination.

The CDR3 has the sequence CSAYASEQFF. The DNA is TGCAGTGCTTACGCATCCGAGCAGTTCTTC. The chain is assembled from TRBV20-1 and TRBJ2-1; confidence is insufficient to name the D gene. For CDR1 and CDR2, the germline V gene (reference sequence) lists DFQATT and SNEGSKA. The CDR3 covers 10 residues, taking in both the cysteine and the phenylalanine. The read is trimmed to its CDR3 DNA, 30 bases read in frame from base 1. V and J are truncated by 5 bases and 10 bases respectively, leaving an intervening sequence of 9 bases.